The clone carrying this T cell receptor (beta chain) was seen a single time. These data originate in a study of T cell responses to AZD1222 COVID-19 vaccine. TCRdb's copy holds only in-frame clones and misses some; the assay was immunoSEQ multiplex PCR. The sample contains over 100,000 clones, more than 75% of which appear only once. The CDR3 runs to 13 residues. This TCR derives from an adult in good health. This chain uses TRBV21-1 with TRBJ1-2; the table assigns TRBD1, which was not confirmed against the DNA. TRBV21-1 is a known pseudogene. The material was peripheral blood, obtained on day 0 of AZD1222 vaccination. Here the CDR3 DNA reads TGTGCCAGCACCAGGCGGGACAGGGGGCGCGAAACCTTC. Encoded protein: CASTRRDRGRETF.